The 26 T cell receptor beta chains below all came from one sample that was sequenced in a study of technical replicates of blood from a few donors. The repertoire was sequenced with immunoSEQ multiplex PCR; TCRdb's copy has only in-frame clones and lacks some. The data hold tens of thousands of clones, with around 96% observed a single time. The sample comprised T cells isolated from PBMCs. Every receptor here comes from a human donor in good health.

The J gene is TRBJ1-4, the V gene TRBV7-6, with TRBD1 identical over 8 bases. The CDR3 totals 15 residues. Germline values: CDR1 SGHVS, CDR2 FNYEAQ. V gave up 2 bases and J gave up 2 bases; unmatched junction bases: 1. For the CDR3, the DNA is TGTGCCAGCAGCTTAACAGGGGGGACTAATGAAAAACTGTTTTTT. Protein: CASSLTGGTNEKLFF.

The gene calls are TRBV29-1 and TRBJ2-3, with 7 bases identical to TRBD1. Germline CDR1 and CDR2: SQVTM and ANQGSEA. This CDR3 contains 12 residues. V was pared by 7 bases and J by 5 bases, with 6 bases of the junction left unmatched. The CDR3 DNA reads TGCAGCGCCCGACAGGGTCAAGATACGCAGTATTTT. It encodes CSARQGQDTQYF.

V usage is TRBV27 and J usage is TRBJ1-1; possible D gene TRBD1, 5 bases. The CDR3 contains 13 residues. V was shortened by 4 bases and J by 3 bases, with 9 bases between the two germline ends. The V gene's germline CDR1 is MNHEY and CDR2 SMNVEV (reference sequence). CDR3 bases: TGTGCCAGCAGTTACGGGGGGGACACTGAAGCTTTCTTT. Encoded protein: CASSYGGDTEAFF.

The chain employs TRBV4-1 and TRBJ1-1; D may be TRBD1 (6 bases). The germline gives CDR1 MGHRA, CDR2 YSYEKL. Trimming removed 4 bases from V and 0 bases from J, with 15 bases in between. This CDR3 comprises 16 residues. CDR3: CASSLRTDTLNTEAFF. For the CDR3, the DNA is TGCGCCAGCAGCCTTAGGACAGACACCTTGAACACTGAAGCTTTCTTT.

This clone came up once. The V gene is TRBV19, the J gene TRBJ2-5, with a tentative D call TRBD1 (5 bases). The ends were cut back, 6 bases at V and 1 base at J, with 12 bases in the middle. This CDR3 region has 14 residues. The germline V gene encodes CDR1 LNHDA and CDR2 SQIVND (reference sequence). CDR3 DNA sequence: TGTGCCAGTAGGCCGACAGCGTCCCAAGAGACCCAGTACTTC. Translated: CASRPTASQETQYF.

CDR3 region: CASTNSYEQYF. The CDR3 DNA follows: TGCGCCAGCACTAACTCCTACGAGCAGTACTTC. The rearrangement joins TRBV5-1 to TRBJ2-7; D gene uncertain. The V gene's germline CDR1 is SGHRS and CDR2 YFSETQ. V was pared by 6 bases and J by 0 bases, with 4 bases between. CDR3 length equals 11 residues.

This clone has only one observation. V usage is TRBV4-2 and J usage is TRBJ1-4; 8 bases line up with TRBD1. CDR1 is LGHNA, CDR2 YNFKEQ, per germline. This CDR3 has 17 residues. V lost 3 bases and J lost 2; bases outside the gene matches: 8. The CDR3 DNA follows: TGTGCCAGCAGCCAGTTGCAGGGGGCGTCCACTAATGAAAAACTGTTTTTT. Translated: CASSQLQGASTNEKLFF.

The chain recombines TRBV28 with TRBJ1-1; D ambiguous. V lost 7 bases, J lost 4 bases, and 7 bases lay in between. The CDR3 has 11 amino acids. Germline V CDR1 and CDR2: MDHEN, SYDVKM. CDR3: CASTSSTEAFF. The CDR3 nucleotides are TGTGCCAGCACAAGCTCCACTGAAGCTTTCTTT.

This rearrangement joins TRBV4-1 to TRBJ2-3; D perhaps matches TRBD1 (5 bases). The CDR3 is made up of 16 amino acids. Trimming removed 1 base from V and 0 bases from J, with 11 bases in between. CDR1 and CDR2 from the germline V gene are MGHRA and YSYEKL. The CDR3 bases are TGCGCCAGCAGCCAAGTTTCGGCAGGGAGCACAGATACGCAGTATTTT. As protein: CASSQVSAGSTDTQYF.

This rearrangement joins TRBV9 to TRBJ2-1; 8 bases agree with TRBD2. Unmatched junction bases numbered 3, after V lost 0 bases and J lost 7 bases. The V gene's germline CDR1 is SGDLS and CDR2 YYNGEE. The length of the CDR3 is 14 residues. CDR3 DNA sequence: TGTGCCAGCAGCGTAGCGGGAGGGCCAAATGAGCAGTTCTTC. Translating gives CASSVAGGPNEQFF. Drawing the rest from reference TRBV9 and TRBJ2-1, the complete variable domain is DSGVTQTPKHLITATGQRVTLRCSPRSGDLSVYWYQQSLDQGLQFLIQYYNGEERAKGNILERFSAQQFPDLHSELNLSSLELGDSALYFCASSVAGGPNEQFFGPGTRLTVL.

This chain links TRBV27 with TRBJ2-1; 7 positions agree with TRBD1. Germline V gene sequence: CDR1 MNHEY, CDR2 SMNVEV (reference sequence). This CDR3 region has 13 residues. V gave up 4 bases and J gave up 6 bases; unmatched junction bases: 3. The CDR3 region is CASSYGTANEQFF. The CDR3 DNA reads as TGTGCCAGCAGTTACGGGACAGCCAATGAGCAGTTCTTC.

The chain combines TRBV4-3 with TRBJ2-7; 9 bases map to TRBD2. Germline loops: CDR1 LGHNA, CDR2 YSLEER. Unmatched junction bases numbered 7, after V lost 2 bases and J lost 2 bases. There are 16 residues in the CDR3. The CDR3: CASSQIFASGTYEQYF. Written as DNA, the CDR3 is TGCGCCAGCAGCCAAATCTTCGCTAGCGGGACCTACGAGCAGTACTTC.

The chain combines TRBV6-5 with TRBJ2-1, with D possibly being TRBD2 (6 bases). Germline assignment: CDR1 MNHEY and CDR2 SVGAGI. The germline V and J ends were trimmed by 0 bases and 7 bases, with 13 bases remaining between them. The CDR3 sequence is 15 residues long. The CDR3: CASSYSSGGLNEQFF. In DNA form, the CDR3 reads TGTGCCAGCAGTTACTCGAGTGGAGGGCTGAATGAGCAGTTCTTC.

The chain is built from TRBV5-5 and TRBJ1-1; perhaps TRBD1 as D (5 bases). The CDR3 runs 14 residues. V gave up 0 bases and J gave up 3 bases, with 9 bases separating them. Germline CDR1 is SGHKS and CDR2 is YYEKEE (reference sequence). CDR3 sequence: CASSLVGVDTEAFF. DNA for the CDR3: TGTGCCAGCAGCTTGGTAGGGGTGGACACTGAAGCTTTCTTT.

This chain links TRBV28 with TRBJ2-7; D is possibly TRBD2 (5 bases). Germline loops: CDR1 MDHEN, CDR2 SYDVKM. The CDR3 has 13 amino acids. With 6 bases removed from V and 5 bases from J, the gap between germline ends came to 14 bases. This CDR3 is CASRVSGSDEQYF. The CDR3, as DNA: TGTGCCAGCAGAGTGTCGGGGAGCGACGAGCAGTACTTC.

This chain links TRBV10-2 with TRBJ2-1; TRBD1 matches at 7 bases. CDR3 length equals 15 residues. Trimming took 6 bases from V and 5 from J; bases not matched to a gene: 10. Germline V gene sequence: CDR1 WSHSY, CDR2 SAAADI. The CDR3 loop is CASRTGPTGHNEQFF. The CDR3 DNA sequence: TGCGCCAGCAGGACAGGGCCCACTGGCCACAATGAGCAGTTCTTC.

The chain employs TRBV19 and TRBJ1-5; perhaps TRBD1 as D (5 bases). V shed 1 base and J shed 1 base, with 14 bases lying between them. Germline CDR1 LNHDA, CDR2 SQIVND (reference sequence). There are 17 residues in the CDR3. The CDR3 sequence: CASSIGGGRISNQPQHF. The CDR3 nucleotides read TGTGCCAGTAGTATAGGGGGGGGACGGATAAGCAATCAGCCCCAGCATTTT.

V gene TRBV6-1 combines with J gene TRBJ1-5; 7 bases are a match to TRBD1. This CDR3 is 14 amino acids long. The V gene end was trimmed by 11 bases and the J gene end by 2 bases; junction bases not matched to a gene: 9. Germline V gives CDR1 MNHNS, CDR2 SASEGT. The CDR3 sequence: CASGRGQGNQPQHF. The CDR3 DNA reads TGTGCCTCCGGAAGGGGGCAGGGCAATCAGCCCCAGCATTTT.

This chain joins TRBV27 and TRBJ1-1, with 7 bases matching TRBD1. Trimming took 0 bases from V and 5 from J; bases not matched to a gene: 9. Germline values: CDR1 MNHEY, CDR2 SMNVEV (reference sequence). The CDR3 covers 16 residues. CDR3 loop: CASSLSRGRLWTEAFF. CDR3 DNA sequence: TGTGCCAGCAGTTTATCGAGGGGGCGCCTGTGGACTGAAGCTTTCTTT.

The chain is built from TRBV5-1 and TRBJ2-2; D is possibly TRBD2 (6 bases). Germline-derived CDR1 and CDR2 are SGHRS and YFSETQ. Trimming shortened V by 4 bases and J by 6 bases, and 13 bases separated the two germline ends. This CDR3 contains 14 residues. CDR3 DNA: TGCGCCAGCAGCCCCAGACTAGATCCCGGGGAGCTGTTTTTT. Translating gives CASSPRLDPGELFF.

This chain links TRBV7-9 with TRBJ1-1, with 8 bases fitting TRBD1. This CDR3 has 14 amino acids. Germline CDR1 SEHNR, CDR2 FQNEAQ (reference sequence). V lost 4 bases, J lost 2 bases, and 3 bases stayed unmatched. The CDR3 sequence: CASSSQGANTEAFF. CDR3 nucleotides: TGTGCCAGCAGCTCCCAGGGGGCCAACACTGAAGCTTTCTTT.

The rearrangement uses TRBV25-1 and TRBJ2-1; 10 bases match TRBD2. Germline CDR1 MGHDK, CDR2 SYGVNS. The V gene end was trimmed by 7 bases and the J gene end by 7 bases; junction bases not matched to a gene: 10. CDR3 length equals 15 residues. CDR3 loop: CASTSGRISSNEQFF. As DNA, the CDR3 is TGTGCCAGCACTAGCGGGAGAATTAGTAGTAATGAGCAGTTCTTC.

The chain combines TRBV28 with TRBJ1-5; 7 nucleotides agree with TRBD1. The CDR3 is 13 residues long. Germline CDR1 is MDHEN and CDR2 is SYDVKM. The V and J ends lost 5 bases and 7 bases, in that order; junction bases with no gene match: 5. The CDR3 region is CASSTGVEQPQHF. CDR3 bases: TGTGCCAGCAGTACAGGGGTGGAGCAGCCCCAGCATTTT.

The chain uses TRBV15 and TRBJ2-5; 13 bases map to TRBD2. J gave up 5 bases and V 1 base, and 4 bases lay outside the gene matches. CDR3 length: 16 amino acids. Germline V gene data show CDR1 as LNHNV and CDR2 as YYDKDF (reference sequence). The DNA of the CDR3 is TGTGCCACCAGCAGAGTGACTAGCGGGAGGTCGGAGACCCAGTACTTC. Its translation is CATSRVTSGRSETQYF.

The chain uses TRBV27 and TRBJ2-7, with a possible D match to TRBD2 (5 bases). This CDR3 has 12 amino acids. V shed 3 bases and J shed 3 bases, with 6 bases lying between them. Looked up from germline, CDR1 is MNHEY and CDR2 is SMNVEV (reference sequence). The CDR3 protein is CASSFGGYEQYF. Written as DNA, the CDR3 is TGTGCCAGCAGTTTTGGAGGCTACGAGCAGTACTTC.

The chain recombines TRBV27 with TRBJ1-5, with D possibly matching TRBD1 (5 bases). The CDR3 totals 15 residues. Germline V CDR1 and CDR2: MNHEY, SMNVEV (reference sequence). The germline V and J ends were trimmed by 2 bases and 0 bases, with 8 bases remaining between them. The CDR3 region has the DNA TGTGCCAGCAGTTTAACGGGGGTTAGCAATCAGCCCCAGCATTTT. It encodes CASSLTGVSNQPQHF.